Presented here are 27 T cell receptor beta chains from one specimen sequenced in a study of blood T cell repertoires in COVID-19. TCRdb's table, derived via immunoSEQ multiplex PCR, lists solely in-frame clones and lacks some. Counted here are 100,000 or so clones, approximately 80% occurring once; the ten biggest clones make up over 10%. Sequencing was performed on peripheral blood. The receptors come from a woman aged 70-85 years with acute or convalescent COVID-19.

The chain recombines TRBV11-2 with TRBJ1-1; D not certain. CDR1 is SGHAT and CDR2 is FQNNGV in the germline V gene. V lost 4 bases and J lost 1, with 7 bases in between. This CDR3 spans 13 amino acids. This chain's CDR3 is CASSWAGNTEAFF. The CDR3 coding sequence is TGTGCCAGCAGCTGGGCTGGGAACACTGAAGCTTTCTTT.

The genes are TRBV2 and TRBJ1-1, with D possibly TRBD1 on 6 matching bases. The CDR3 runs to 14 residues. V lost 5 bases to trimming and J lost 8 bases, with 18 bases between them. From germline, CDR1 is SNHLY and CDR2 FYNNEI. The CDR3 protein is CASSYRESEPEAFF. The DNA of the CDR3 is TGTGCCAGCAGTTACAGGGAGTCTGAACCGGAAGCTTTCTTT.

This clone has a handful of counts. The chain uses TRBV7-2 and TRBJ2-7, with 7 bases lining up with TRBD1. The V segment lost 1 base and the J segment 4 bases; nucleotides outside the gene matches: 1. The CDR3 totals 13 residues. The V gene's germline CDR1 is SGHTA and CDR2 FQGNSA. CDR3: CASSLGGQYEQYF. Written as DNA, the CDR3 is TGTGCCAGCAGCTTAGGGGGACAGTACGAGCAGTACTTC.

The rearrangement joins TRBV7-2 to TRBJ1-2; D is undetermined. Trimming took 1 base from V and 6 from J, leaving 18 bases between them. CDR3 size: 16 residues. CDR1 is SGHTA and CDR2 is FQGNSA in the germline V gene. The CDR3 region is CASSLVSLPNPDGYTF. In nucleotides, the CDR3 is TGTGCCAGCAGCTTAGTTTCCCTTCCGAATCCAGATGGCTACACCTTC.

The chain employs TRBV30 and TRBJ1-5; tentative D call: TRBD1 (6 bases). The CDR3 totals 15 residues. V was pared by 2 bases and J by 4 bases, with 15 bases between. From germline, CDR1 is GTSNPN and CDR2 SVGIG (reference sequence). The CDR3 region has the DNA TGTGCCTGGAGTACCCAGGGGAATATGAATCAGCCCCAGCATTTT. The encoded protein is CAWSTQGNMNQPQHF.

The J gene is TRBJ2-1, the V gene TRBV4-1, with 12 nucleotides matching TRBD2. This CDR3 region has 16 residues. The J segment lost 8 bases and the V segment lost 0 bases, leaving 5 bases of the junction unmatched. The germline CDR1 and CDR2 sequences are MGHRA and YSYEKL. The CDR3 here is CASSQERLAGDHEQFF. CDR3 nucleotide sequence: TGCGCCAGCAGCCAAGAAAGACTAGCGGGGGATCATGAGCAGTTCTTC.

V and J are TRBV18 and TRBJ1-1, with D possibly matching TRBD1 (6 bases). This CDR3 has 14 amino acids. V dropped 5 bases and J dropped 1 base, with 11 bases sitting between them. Germline V gives CDR1 KGHSH, CDR2 LQKENI. DNA for the CDR3: TGTGCCAGCTCAAAGACAGGCCAGAACACTGAAGCTTTCTTT. Protein: CASSKTGQNTEAFF.

J is TRBJ1-2 and V is TRBV25-1, with a weak D call TRBD1 (6 bases). V lost 1 base and J lost 0, with 12 bases in between. The CDR3 sequence is 16 residues long. The germline gives CDR1 MGHDK, CDR2 SYGVNS. The CDR3 DNA follows: TGTGCCAGCAGTGAATCGACAGGCGCTTCTAACTATGGCTACACCTTC. Translating it yields CASSESTGASNYGYTF.

V usage is TRBV10-3 and J usage is TRBJ2-1, with TRBD2 matching over 10 bases. V dropped 3 bases and J dropped 6; count of bases not matched to a gene: 5. CDR1 and CDR2 (germline): ENHRY, SYGVKD. The CDR3 has 15 amino acids. The chain's CDR3 is CAISDLAGAANEQFF. CDR3 coding DNA: TGTGCCATCAGTGATCTAGCGGGGGCAGCCAATGAGCAGTTCTTC.

The V call is TRBV27, the J call TRBJ1-6; 9 bases agree with TRBD1. The CDR3 covers 14 residues. Per germline, CDR1 MNHEY and CDR2 SMNVEV (reference sequence). With 7 bases clipped from V and 10 bases from J, the junction kept 8 bases outside the gene matches. For the CDR3, the DNA is TGTGCCAGCAAAAAGGGACAGGGCCCCTCACCCCTCCACTTT. Amino acids: CASKKGQGPSPLHF.

The rearrangement joins TRBV9 to TRBJ1-1; D perhaps matches TRBD1 (6 bases). In germline, CDR1 is SGDLS, CDR2 YYNGEE. The CDR3 runs to 14 residues. V was shortened by 4 bases and J by 3 bases, with 13 bases between the two germline ends. CDR3 nucleotides: TGTGCCAGCAGCACCGGACAGCGTCACACTGAAGCTTTCTTT. It yields the protein CASSTGQRHTEAFF.

This rearrangement joins TRBV19 to TRBJ1-2; a weak D match, TRBD1 (5 bases). Trimming took off 3 bases at V and 4 bases at J, with 12 bases between the two ends. The CDR3 has 14 amino acids. Germline V lookup: CDR1 LNHDA, CDR2 SQIVND (reference sequence). Here the CDR3 reads CASSIERTSYGYTF. CDR3 nucleotides: TGTGCCAGTAGTATCGAACGGACAAGCTATGGCTACACCTTC.

The gene calls are TRBV19 and TRBJ2-1, with TRBD1 as a possible D gene (6 bases). Germline V gene lookup returns CDR1 LNHDA and CDR2 SQIVND (reference sequence). With 5 bases removed from V and 7 bases from J, the gap between germline ends came to 21 bases. The CDR3 totals 16 residues. DNA of the CDR3: TGTGCCAGTAGTTTCTCCAAAGGGACACCTTCGAATGAGCAGTTCTTC. Its translation is CASSFSKGTPSNEQFF.

V and J are TRBV14 and TRBJ2-5; the D gene is possibly TRBD2 (5 bases). This CDR3 is 15 amino acids long. Germline values: CDR1 SGHDN, CDR2 FVKESK. Trimming took 4 bases from V and 5 from J, leaving 17 bases between them. CDR3 region: CASSPHPYGLETQYF. The CDR3 DNA reads TGTGCCAGCAGCCCCCACCCGTATGGACTGGAGACCCAGTACTTC. The variable domain in full, with the rest retrieved from reference TRBV14 and TRBJ2-5, is EAGVTQFPSHSVIEKGQTVTLRCDPISGHDNLYWYRRVMGKEIKFLLHFVKESKQDESGMPNNRFLAERTGGTYSTLKVQPAELEDSGVYFCASSPHPYGLETQYFGPGTRLLVL.

In this sample, this clone turned up a few times. The CDR3 region has the DNA TGTGCCATCAGTGCCGAAACAGGGAACGGGGGGGAGACCCAGTACTTC. As protein: CAISAETGNGGETQYF. V is TRBV10-3 and J is TRBJ2-5; tentative D call: TRBD2 (7 bases). The CDR3 covers 16 residues. Germline V lookup: CDR1 ENHRY, CDR2 SYGVKD. V was pared by 4 bases and J by 5 bases, with 20 bases between.

The rearrangement joins TRBV6-5 to TRBJ1-1; D is undetermined. V was clipped by 0 bases and J by 3 bases, with 11 bases between them. The V gene's germline CDR1 is MNHEY and CDR2 SVGAGI. The CDR3 sequence is 15 residues long. CDR3 bases: TGTGCCAGCAGTTACTCGAACGTCGGGGACACTGAAGCTTTCTTT. It encodes CASSYSNVGDTEAFF.

The genes are TRBV30 and TRBJ1-2; 9 bases agree with TRBD1. The CDR3 sequence is 13 residues long. V lost 1 base and J lost 6; bases outside the gene matches: 3. Germline assignment: CDR1 GTSNPN and CDR2 SVGIG (reference sequence). The CDR3 protein is CAWSAGTGNGYTF. Here the CDR3 DNA reads TGTGCCTGGAGTGCCGGGACAGGGAATGGCTACACCTTC.

The chain is built from TRBV27 and TRBJ2-5; D gene uncertain. V was trimmed by 6 bases and J by 3 bases, leaving 17 bases between them. The CDR3 runs 15 residues. Germline lookup yields CDR1 MNHEY and CDR2 SMNVEV (reference sequence). CDR3 DNA: TGTGCCAGCAGCTTCTCCCTTAGCCTGGAAGAGACCCAGTACTTC. Its protein product is CASSFSLSLEETQYF.

The chain combines TRBV2 with TRBJ1-1, with a tentative D call TRBD1 (6 bases). The CDR3 spans 15 residues. V lost 3 bases and J lost 4, with 15 bases in between. CDR1 and CDR2 from the germline V gene are SNHLY and FYNNEI. The CDR3 DNA reads as TGTGCCAGCAGTGAGCGGGGGGCCGGGGGCACTGAAGCTTTCTTT. As protein: CASSERGAGGTEAFF.

The chain carries TRBV19 and TRBJ1-5; D perhaps matches TRBD1 (6 bases). The CDR3 runs 16 residues. Deletions cut 6 bases from V and 1 base from J, with 16 bases between. Germline V gene sequence: CDR1 LNHDA, CDR2 SQIVND (reference sequence). CDR3: CASRDLGARSNQPQHF. The CDR3 DNA follows: TGTGCCAGTAGGGACTTGGGGGCGAGGAGCAATCAGCCCCAGCATTTT.

The V gene is TRBV19, the J gene TRBJ2-7; 7 bases are shared with TRBD1. CDR1 LNHDA and CDR2 SQIVND come from the germline V gene (reference sequence). Trimming at V came to 6 bases and at J to 5 bases, leaving 4 bases not matched to a gene. The CDR3 contains 12 residues. The CDR3 loop is CASSDRVHEQYF. CDR3 bases: TGTGCCAGTAGCGACAGGGTCCACGAGCAGTACTTC.

The V gene is TRBV30, the J gene TRBJ1-3; 8 bases line up with TRBD1. Trimming at V came to 7 bases and at J to 2 bases, leaving 10 bases not matched to a gene. The CDR3 is made up of 15 amino acids. Germline CDR1 and CDR2: GTSNPN and SVGIG (reference sequence). As DNA, the CDR3 is TGTGCCTCCAGAGGGGGGACAGGCACTGGAAACACCATATATTTT. Residues: CASRGGTGTGNTIYF.

This chain connects TRBV30 to TRBJ2-1, with 8 nucleotides matching TRBD2. V shed 2 bases and J 7 bases; nucleotides not matched to a gene: 10. The CDR3 length is 15 residues. Germline values: CDR1 GTSNPN, CDR2 SVGIG (reference sequence). In nucleotides, the CDR3 is TGTGCCTGGAGTCCCCCCGGGGGGGCCTTAAATGAGCAGTTCTTC. Its translation: CAWSPPGGALNEQFF.

This sequence joins TRBV19 and TRBJ2-5, with 7 bases that match TRBD1. This CDR3 spans 15 amino acids. The germline V gene encodes CDR1 LNHDA and CDR2 SQIVND (reference sequence). Germline trimming cut 5 bases from V and 5 bases from J; bases unmatched to any gene: 11. The CDR3 sequence is CASSLLKGAVETQYF. The DNA for the CDR3 is TGTGCCAGTAGTCTCCTGAAGGGGGCTGTGGAGACCCAGTACTTC.

The chain recombines TRBV5-1 with TRBJ1-2; tentative D call: TRBD1 (5 bases). This CDR3 is built from 16 residues. The V end was cut by 5 bases, the J end by 2 bases, with 19 bases between. Germline CDR1 and CDR2: SGHRS and YFSETQ. The CDR3 DNA follows: TGCGCCAGCAGGACCGGGGGGGAGACTCCAAACTATGGCTACACCTTC. Residues: CASRTGGETPNYGYTF.

Worth noting for this clone: At one end, the junction sequence differs from germline, possibly due to a read error. The chain joins TRBV19 to TRBJ2-5, with TRBD1 matching 7 bases. Germline V gene lookup returns CDR1 LNHDA and CDR2 SQIVND (reference sequence). The CDR3 has 14 amino acids. This CDR3 reads CASSTGQIREAQYF. Written as DNA, the CDR3 is TGTGCCAGTAGTACGGGACAGATAAGAGAGGCCCAGTACTTC. The whole variable domain, filled in from reference TRBV19 and TRBJ2-5, reads DGGITQSPKYLFRKEGQNVTLSCEQNLNHDAMYWYRQDPGQGLRLIYYSQIVNDFQKGDIAEGYSVSREKKESFPLTVTSAQKNPTAFYLCASSTGQIREAQYFGPGTRLLVL.

The chain links TRBV29-1 to TRBJ2-5; D perhaps matches TRBD2 (5 bases). Germline V lookup: CDR1 SQVTM, CDR2 ANQGSEA. The CDR3 is 12 residues long. Trimming removed 0 bases from V and 9 bases from J, with 11 bases in between. Here the CDR3 reads CSVEESRTAQYF. The CDR3 nucleotides read TGCAGCGTTGAAGAATCGCGGACTGCCCAGTACTTC. Full variable domain (missing parts from reference TRBV29-1 and TRBJ2-5): SAVISQKPSRDICQRGTSLTIQCQVDSQVTMMFWYRQQPGQSLTLIATANQGSEATYESGFVIDKFPISRPNLTFSTLTVSNMSPEDSSIYLCSVEESRTAQYFGPGTRLLVL.